This TCR beta chain stems from a study of blood T cell repertoires in COVID-19. Study in general: There were acute and convalescent COVID-19 samples, and they came from the United States, Italy and Spain. Sources were T cells, B-cell-depleted T cells, or PBMCs; the material itself was cDNA or gDNA.

From germline, CDR1 is SGHVS and CDR2 FNYEAQ. The CDR3 length is 17 residues. V dropped 0 bases and J dropped 5 bases, with 19 bases sitting between them. Original data processing: Estimates of nucleated cell counts were drawn from the amplification of reference gene primers. TCRdb keeps only in-frame clones here, not all; method: immunoSEQ multiplex PCR. V and J calls and clone size are copied from that table; D and trimming were computed from the DNA. Among 110,000 to 150,000 clones listed, over 70% were seen once. This chain uses TRBV7-6 with TRBJ1-1; D gene ambiguous. The source material was peripheral blood. The receptor was derived from a woman in her fifties or sixties with acute or convalescent COVID-19. The CDR3 DNA reads TGTGCCAGCAGCTTAGCTAGCGGTTTGGGAAAGTTAACTGAAGCTTTCTTT. Its translation: CASSLASGLGKLTEAFF.